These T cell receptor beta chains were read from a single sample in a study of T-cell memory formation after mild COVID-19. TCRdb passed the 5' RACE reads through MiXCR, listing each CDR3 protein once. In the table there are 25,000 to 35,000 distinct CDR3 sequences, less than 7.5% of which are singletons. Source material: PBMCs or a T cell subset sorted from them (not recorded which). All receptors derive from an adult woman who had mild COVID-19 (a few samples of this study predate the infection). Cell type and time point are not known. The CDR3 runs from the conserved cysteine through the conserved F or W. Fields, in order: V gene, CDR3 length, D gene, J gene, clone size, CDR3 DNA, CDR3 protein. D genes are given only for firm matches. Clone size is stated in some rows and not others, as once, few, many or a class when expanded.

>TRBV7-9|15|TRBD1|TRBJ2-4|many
TGTGCCAGCAGCTTAGCGGGGACAGGGTCCAAAAATCAGTACTTC
CASSLAGTGSKNQYF
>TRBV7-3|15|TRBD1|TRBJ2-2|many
TGTGCCAGCAGCCCCACAGGGGCTGGCACCGGGGAGCTGTTTTTT
CASSPTGAGTGELFF
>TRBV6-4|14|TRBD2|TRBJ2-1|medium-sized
TGTGCCAGCAGTGACTCCGGGGGGAGCAATGAGCAGTTCTTC
CASSDSGGSNEQFF
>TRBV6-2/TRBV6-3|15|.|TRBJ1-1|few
TGTGCCAGCAGTTACGGGGTTACTATGAACACTGAAGCTTTCTTT
CASSYGVTMNTEAFF
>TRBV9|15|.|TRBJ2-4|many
TGTGCCAGCAGCGTAGGTGGGCTGGAGGTGAACATTCAGTACTTC
CASSVGGLEVNIQYF
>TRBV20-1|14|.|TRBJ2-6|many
TGCAGTGCTTCTGAGAACTCTGGGGCCAACGTCCTGACTTTC
CSASENSGANVLTF
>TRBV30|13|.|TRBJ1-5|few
TGTGCCTGGAGTTGGGGTGGCAATCAGCCCCAGCATTTT
CAWSWGGNQPQHF
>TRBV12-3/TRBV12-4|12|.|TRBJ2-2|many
TGTGCCAGCAGTTTCGACACCGGGGAGCTGTTTTTT
CASSFDTGELFF
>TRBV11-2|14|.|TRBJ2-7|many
TGTGCCAGCAGCTTAGTCGGACCAAGCTACGAGCAGTACTTC
CASSLVGPSYEQYF
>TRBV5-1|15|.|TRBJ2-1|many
TGCGCCAGCAGCTTCGACAGCCCAGGGCACAATGAGCAGTTCTTC
CASSFDSPGHNEQFF
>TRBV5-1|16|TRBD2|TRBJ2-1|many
TGCGCCAGCAGCTTGGAGCCTAGCGGGAGGCTGAATGAGCAGTTCTTC
CASSLEPSGRLNEQFF
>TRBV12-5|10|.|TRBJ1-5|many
TGTGCTCCAGCGGGGTGGACCCAGCATTTT
CAPAGWTQHF
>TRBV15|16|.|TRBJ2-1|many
TGTGCCACCAGCACCCCCTCCTCCTCACAATACAATGAGCAGTTCTTC
CATSTPSSSQYNEQFF
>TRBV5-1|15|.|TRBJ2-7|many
TGCGCCAGCAGACCTTTAGGGGCCACTAACTACGAGCAGTACTTC
CASRPLGATNYEQYF
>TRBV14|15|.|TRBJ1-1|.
TGTGCCAGCAGCCGGTCATTAAGGGCGAACACTGAAGCTTTCTTT
CASSRSLRANTEAFF
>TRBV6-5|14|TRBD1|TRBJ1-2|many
TGTGCCAGCAGCATAGACAGGGGAAGAGATGGCTACACCTTC
CASSIDRGRDGYTF
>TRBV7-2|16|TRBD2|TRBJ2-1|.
TGTGCCAGCAGCTCTAGACTAGCGGGGGCCTACAATGAGCAGTTCTTC
CASSSRLAGAYNEQFF
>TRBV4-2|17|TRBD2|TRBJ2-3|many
TGTGCCAGCAGCCAGGGACTAGCGGGAGGGCCGGCAGATACGCAGTATTTT
CASSQGLAGGPADTQYF
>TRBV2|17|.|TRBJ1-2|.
TGTGCCAGCAGTGAAGTGAGAGGGACCCCTCCTAACTATGGCTACACCTTC
CASSEVRGTPPNYGYTF
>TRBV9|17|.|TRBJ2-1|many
TGTGCCAGCAGCGCCCAGCAGGGACATGATGGTTACAATGAGCAGTTCTTC
CASSAQQGHDGYNEQFF
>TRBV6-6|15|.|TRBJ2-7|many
TGTGCCAGCAGTTCCCCGAAAGGGTCCTCCTACGAGCAGTACTTC
CASSSPKGSSYEQYF
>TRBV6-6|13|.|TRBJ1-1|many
TGTGCCAGCAGTTACCGACAGAACACTGAAGCTTTCTTT
CASSYRQNTEAFF
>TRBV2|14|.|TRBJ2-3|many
TGTGCCAGCACTGAAGGAACAGGCACAGATACGCAGTATTTT
CASTEGTGTDTQYF
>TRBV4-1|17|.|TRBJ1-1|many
TGCGCCAGCAGCCAAGAACGTAACAGGCTTATGAACACTGAAGCTTTCTTT
CASSQERNRLMNTEAFF
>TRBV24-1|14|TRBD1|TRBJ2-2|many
TGTGCCACCAGTGATCAGGGGGACACCGGGGAGCTGTTTTTT
CATSDQGDTGELFF
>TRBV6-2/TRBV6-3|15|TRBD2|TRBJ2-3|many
TGTGCCAGCAGACTAGCGTCGACCCACACAGATACGCAGTATTTT
CASRLASTHTDTQYF
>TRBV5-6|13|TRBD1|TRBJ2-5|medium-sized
TGTGCCAGCAGCGCACAGGGGGTCGAGACCCAGTACTTC
CASSAQGVETQYF
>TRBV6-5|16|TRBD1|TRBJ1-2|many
TGTGCCACGGGGTACCCACCGGCGGGACAGGGTCATGGCTACACCTTC
CATGYPPAGQGHGYTF
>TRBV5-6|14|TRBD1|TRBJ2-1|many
TGTGCCAGCGCCGGGACAGGTATCTACAATGAGCAGTTCTTC
CASAGTGIYNEQFF
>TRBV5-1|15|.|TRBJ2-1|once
TGCGCCAGCACTCGAACGGGGGAATCCTACAATGAGCAGTTCTTC
CASTRTGESYNEQFF
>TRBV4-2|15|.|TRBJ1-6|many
TGTGCCAGCAGCCCCCAAGTCGGCGAGGCTTCACCCCTCCACTTT
CASSPQVGEASPLHF
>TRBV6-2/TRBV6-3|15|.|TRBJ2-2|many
TGTGCCAGCAGTTACTCGATAGGCCGTACCGGGGAGCTGTTTTTT
CASSYSIGRTGELFF
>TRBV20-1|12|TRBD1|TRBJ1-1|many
TGCAGGGGACAGGGAGGCCCCGGTGAAGCTTTCTTT
CRGQGGPGEAFF
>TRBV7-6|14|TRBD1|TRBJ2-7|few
TGTGCCAGCAGCGAAGGGACAGCCTCCTACGAGCAGTACTTC
CASSEGTASYEQYF
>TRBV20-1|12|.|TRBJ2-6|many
TGCAGTATGAGTTCTGGGGCCAACGTCCTGACTTTC
CSMSSGANVLTF
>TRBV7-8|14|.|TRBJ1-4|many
TGTGCCAGCAGCCGGGGGCGGACTAATGAAAAACTGTTTTTT
CASSRGRTNEKLFF
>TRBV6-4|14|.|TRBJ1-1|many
TGTGCCAGCAGTGCGACAAATGAGAACACTGAAGCTTTCTTT
CASSATNENTEAFF
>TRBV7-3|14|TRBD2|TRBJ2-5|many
TGTGCCAGCAGCCCCATGGCGGGGGGGGAGACCCAGTACTTC
CASSPMAGGETQYF
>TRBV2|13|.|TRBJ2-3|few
TGTGCCAGCAGTGCCAGGGCCGTCGATACGCAGTATTTT
CASSARAVDTQYF
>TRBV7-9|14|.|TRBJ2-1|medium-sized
TGTGCCAGCAGCCCGGGACTGGCTAGGAATGAGCAGTTCTTC
CASSPGLARNEQFF
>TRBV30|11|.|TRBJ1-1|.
TGTGCCTGGAGGAAAGACAGTGAAGCTTTCTTT
CAWRKDSEAFF
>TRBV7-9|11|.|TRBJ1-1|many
TGTGCCAGCAGCTTAATGGCTGAAGCTTTCTTT
CASSLMAEAFF
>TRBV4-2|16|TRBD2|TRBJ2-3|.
TGTGCCAGCAGCCGGACTAGCGGGGGGGCCACAGATACGCAGTATTTT
CASSRTSGGATDTQYF
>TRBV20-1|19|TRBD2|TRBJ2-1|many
TGCAGTGCTAGAGTCCGAGCGGGGGGCTCTGAGCGGTCGTTTTATGAGCAGTTCTTC
CSARVRAGGSERSFYEQFF
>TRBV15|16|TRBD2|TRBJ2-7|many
TGTGCCACCAGCACTAATACGGGGGGGGACTCCTACGAGCAGTACTTC
CATSTNTGGDSYEQYF
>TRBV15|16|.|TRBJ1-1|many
TGTGCCACCAGCAGAGATTTGAGTGCCCGGGATACTGAAGCTTTCTTT
CATSRDLSARDTEAFF
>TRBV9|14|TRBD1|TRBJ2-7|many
TGTGCCAGCAGCTCCGGGACAGGGGCGTCCGAGCAGTACTTC
CASSSGTGASEQYF
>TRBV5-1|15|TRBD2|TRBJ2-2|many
TGCGCCAGCAGCTTGAGCGGGGCCCGCACCGGGGAGCTGTTTTTT
CASSLSGARTGELFF
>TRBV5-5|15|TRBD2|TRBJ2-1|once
TGTGCCAGCTCCCCTCCGGTGGGAGGGTACAATGAGCAGTTCTTC
CASSPPVGGYNEQFF
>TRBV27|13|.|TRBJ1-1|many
TGTGCCAGCAGTTTAGCTTGGGGGAGAGAAGCTTTCTTT
CASSLAWGREAFF
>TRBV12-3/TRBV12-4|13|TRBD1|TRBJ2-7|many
TGTGCCAGCAGCATACAGGGGGCAGGGGAGCAGTACTTC
CASSIQGAGEQYF
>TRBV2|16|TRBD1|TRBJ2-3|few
TGTGCCAGCAGTCCCGGGACAGGGAGGGGGACAGATACGCAGTATTTT
CASSPGTGRGTDTQYF
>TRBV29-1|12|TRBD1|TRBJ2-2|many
TGCAGCGCAAGACAGGGGGCCGGGGAGCTGTTTTTT
CSARQGAGELFF
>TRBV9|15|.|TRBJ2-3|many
TGTGCCAGCAGCGTCGGGATCGATGGGGGGAATACGCAGTATTTT
CASSVGIDGGNTQYF
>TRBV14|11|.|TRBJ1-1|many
TGTGCCAGCAGCCAAGGTCAGGGAGCTTTCTTT
CASSQGQGAFF
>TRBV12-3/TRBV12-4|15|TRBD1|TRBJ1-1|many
TGTGCCAGCAGTTTACTTAGGGGGCTAAGGACTGAAGCTTTCTTT
CASSLLRGLRTEAFF
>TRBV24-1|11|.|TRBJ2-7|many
TGTGCCACCGCTCAGGGCTACGAGCAGTACTTC
CATAQGYEQYF
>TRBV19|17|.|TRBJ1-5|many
TGTGCCAGCCGCCCCGGAGGGGGGGCGAATAGCAATCAGCCCCAGCATTTT
CASRPGGGANSNQPQHF